This passage covers 14 T cell receptor beta chains from one sample sequenced in a study of T cell responses to AZD1222 COVID-19 vaccine. Sequencing used immunoSEQ multiplex PCR; TCRdb keeps in-frame clones, though not all of them. The sample holds about 140,000 clones, around 85% seen once. The sample was peripheral blood, taken 28 days after the second dose of the MenACWY control vaccine. These receptors originate from an adult who received the MenACWY meningococcal vaccine as a control.

This clone was seen a few times. This chain joins TRBV4-1 and TRBJ1-4; D remains ambiguous. CDR3 length: 18 amino acids. CDR1 is MGHRA and CDR2 is YSYEKL in the germline V gene. Trimming cost V 1 base and J 10 bases, with 25 bases left between them. The DNA for the CDR3 is TGCGCCAGCAGCCAAGGGGGTAGGGAACTGGTACGAGGTCGAAAACTGTTTTTT. Amino acids: CASSQGGRELVRGRKLFF.

This rearrangement joins TRBV3-1 (or the pseudogene TRBV3-2) to TRBJ2-1, with D unclear. This CDR3 has 15 residues. Between the trimmed V and J ends, which lost 1 base and 2 bases, there was a span of 9 bases. CDR1 and CDR2 (germline): LGHDT, YNNKEL (reference sequence). The CDR3 DNA reads TGTGCCAGCAGCCAAGTAAGAGACCCCTACAATGAGCAGTTCTTC. Amino acid sequence: CASSQVRDPYNEQFF.

The V and J genes are TRBV14 and TRBJ2-3; tentatively, D is TRBD2 (5 bases). V was cut by 5 bases and J by 3 bases, with 15 bases left in between. Germline CDR1 SGHDN, CDR2 FVKESK. There are 15 residues in the CDR3. CDR3: CASSDRARGTDTQYF. DNA of the CDR3: TGTGCCAGCAGCGACCGCGCGAGAGGGACAGATACGCAGTATTTT.

The chain links TRBV6-5 to TRBJ1-3; D ambiguous. Germline V gene lookup returns CDR1 MNHEY and CDR2 SVGAGI. Trimming removed 9 bases from V and 2 bases from J, with 8 bases in between. The CDR3 has 12 residues. CDR3 region: CASRSTGNTIYF. CDR3 nucleotide sequence: TGTGCCAGTAGGAGCACTGGAAACACCATATATTTT.

The rearrangement joins TRBV18 to TRBJ1-1; 8 bases match TRBD1. V trimming: 8 bases; J trimming: 0 bases; junction bases outside the gene matches: 2. Germline V gives CDR1 KGHSH, CDR2 LQKENI. There are 13 residues in the CDR3. The CDR3 protein is CASGQGVNTEAFF. DNA of the CDR3: TGTGCCAGCGGACAGGGCGTGAACACTGAAGCTTTCTTT.

J is TRBJ2-1 and V is TRBV19; weak D call: TRBD2 (5 bases). CDR3 size: 14 residues. V was shortened by 1 base and J by 9 bases, with 13 bases between the two germline ends. The V gene's germline CDR1 is LNHDA and CDR2 SQIVND (reference sequence). CDR3 sequence: CASSIGREHGEQFF. The CDR3 DNA is TGTGCCAGTAGTATAGGTAGGGAGCACGGTGAGCAGTTCTTC. Full variable domain (remainder filled in from reference TRBV19 and TRBJ2-1): DGGITQSPKYLFRKEGQNVTLSCEQNLNHDAMYWYRQDPGQGLRLIYYSQIVNDFQKGDIAEGYSVSREKKESFPLTVTSAQKNPTAFYLCASSIGREHGEQFFGPGTRLTVL.

This clone occurred once. The chain joins TRBV24-1 to TRBJ2-7; tentatively, D is TRBD2 (5 bases). CDR3 size: 14 residues. V gave up 3 bases and J gave up 0 bases, with 8 bases separating them. Per germline, CDR1 KGHDR and CDR2 SFDVKD. DNA for the CDR3: TGTGCCACCAGTGATACCCGGGACTCCTACGAGCAGTACTTC. Residues: CATSDTRDSYEQYF.

The CDR3 spells CASSGQGWGNTGELFF. The CDR3 DNA reads as TGTGCCAGCAGTGGACAGGGTTGGGGTAACACCGGGGAGCTGTTTTTT. The chain is built from TRBV2 and TRBJ2-2; 7 positions match TRBD1. Unmatched junction bases numbered 7, after V lost 4 bases and J lost 2 bases. This CDR3 contains 16 residues. Germline V gene lookup returns CDR1 SNHLY and CDR2 FYNNEI.

The chain combines TRBV24-1 with TRBJ2-3; no reliable D call. The CDR3 spans 12 residues. Trimming pared 4 bases from V and 3 bases from J, leaving 4 bases between. The germline CDR1 and CDR2 sequences are KGHDR and SFDVKD. The CDR3 DNA sequence: TGTGCCACCAGTGAGGCAACAGATACGCAGTATTTT. Translated, it gives CATSEATDTQYF.

The chain links TRBV14 to TRBJ2-1, with D perhaps matching TRBD1 (5 bases). CDR1 is SGHDN and CDR2 is FVKESK in the germline V gene. This CDR3 contains 13 residues. Trimming removed 1 base from V and 9 bases from J, with 10 bases in between. The CDR3 loop is CASSQADTPEQFF. CDR3 coding DNA: TGTGCCAGCAGCCAAGCGGACACTCCTGAGCAGTTCTTC. Full variable domain (rest looked up from reference TRBV14 and TRBJ2-1): EAGVTQFPSHSVIEKGQTVTLRCDPISGHDNLYWYRRVMGKEIKFLLHFVKESKQDESGMPNNRFLAERTGGTYSTLKVQPAELEDSGVYFCASSQADTPEQFFGPGTRLTVL.

This chain connects TRBV11-2 to TRBJ2-5; D is perhaps TRBD1 or TRBD2 (5 bases each). The CDR3 extends over 12 amino acids. Germline loops: CDR1 SGHAT, CDR2 FQNNGV. Trimming cost V 6 bases and J 7 bases, with 12 bases left between them. The CDR3 sequence is CASSLSGRTQYF. The CDR3 bases are TGTGCCAGCAGTCTTTCGGGGCGGACCCAGTACTTC.

V usage is TRBV29-1 and J usage is TRBJ2-7; possible D gene TRBD1, 6 bases. Germline-derived CDR1 and CDR2 are SQVTM and ANQGSEA. V shed 7 bases and J shed 2 bases, with 9 bases lying between them. CDR3 length: 11 residues. For the CDR3, the DNA is TGCAGCGCAGGGGATCCCTACGAGCAGTACTTC. It codes for CSAGDPYEQYF.

V gene TRBV28 combines with J gene TRBJ2-7; a possible D gene is TRBD2 (5 bases). The length of the CDR3 is 14 residues. The V and J ends lost 7 bases and 0 bases respectively, with 13 bases between them. The germline CDR1 and CDR2 sequences are MDHEN and SYDVKM. The CDR3 DNA sequence: TGTGCCAGCATTAATACTAGAAGCTCCTACGAGCAGTACTTC. This codes for CASINTRSSYEQYF.

This rearrangement joins TRBV28 to TRBJ1-6; no firm D call. This CDR3 region has 14 residues. V gave up 6 bases and J gave up 10 bases, with 16 bases separating them. From germline, CDR1 is MDHEN and CDR2 SYDVKM. CDR3: CASREVGPSSPLHF. The CDR3 region has the DNA TGTGCCAGCAGGGAGGTAGGACCGAGCTCACCCCTCCACTTT.